The entry that follows covers one T cell receptor (beta chain) sequence. Its antigen is unidentified. The data are from a study of vaccination and CD4 T cells after COVID-19. The overall study: Investigators stimulated cells with overlapping spike peptides drawn from SARS-CoV-2, HCoV-NL63, HCoV-OC43 and HCoV-229E.

The ends were cut back, 2 bases at V and 0 bases at J, with 13 bases in the middle. The length of the CDR3 is 16 residues. In germline, CDR1 is MNHEY, CDR2 SVGAGI. The time point is: late sampling 161 to 241 days after vaccination in a few convalescent patients. Treatment indicated: 10-day PBMC culture with coronavirus spike peptide pools or control peptides (ViraFEST assay). The Oncomine TCR Beta short-read assay was applied to DNA of cultured CD4+ T cells. TCRdb recomputed calls from the PCR reads with MiXCR, one row per CDR3 protein. The sample includes around 18,000 distinct CDR3 sequences, over 50% of them seen just once.

The sequences come from CD4+ T cells from blood, cultured in vitro, collected about 7 months after SARS-CoV-2 vaccination. This sequence was found in a human donor who had recovered from COVID-19. V is TRBV6-5 and J is TRBJ1-1; D is perhaps TRBD1 (6 bases). The CDR3 reads CASSYRNRALNTEAFF. DNA of the CDR3: TGTGCCAGCAGTTACCGGAACAGGGCCCTGAACACTGAAGCTTTCTTT.